The rows below give T cell receptor beta chains drawn from one sample of a study of blood T cell repertoires in COVID-19. Assay: immunoSEQ multiplex PCR; the TCRdb copy retains only in-frame clones and omits some. The data show a few hundred thousand clones, about nine tenths seen once. What was sequenced was peripheral blood. Receptor source: a woman between 45 and 60 years old with COVID-19, enrolled during active disease. CDR3s leave out the opening cysteine and the closing phenylalanine or tryptophan.

15	TRBV4-2	TRBJ1-4	ASSLQRGGPSGEKLF
13	TRBV18	TRBJ1-6	ASSPAGTGNSPLH
12	TRBV5-4	TRBJ2-5	ASSVGTAKETQY
13	TRBV14	TRBJ1-1	ASSRLGQGRTEAF
13	TRBV7-9	TRBJ2-7	ASSLSIAGGREQY
13	TRBV27	TRBJ2-7	ASSLSRSIIREQY
12	TRBV9	TRBJ2-2	ASSGTGSTGELF
13	TRBV19	TRBJ1-1	ASSIGPGVNTEAF
13	TRBV10-3	TRBJ2-7	AISSEGGFSYEQY
16	TRBV11-2	TRBJ2-7	ASSLRASGTGQTYEQY
12	TRBV15	TRBJ1-4	ATSKDRGHGKLF
12	TRBV11-2	TRBJ2-7	ASSSSGGPYEQY
13	TRBV5-6	TRBJ1-2	ASSPTPTDNYGYT
12	TRBV5-6	TRBJ2-7	ASSLGGGGYEQY
11	TRBV18	TRBJ2-5	ASSLSPVETQY
11	TRBV10-3	TRBJ2-3	AISDRGTDTQY
12	TRBV7-9	TRBJ2-7	ASSFGQPSYEQY
11	TRBV24-1	TRBJ1-4	ATSEGLSEKLF
11	TRBV3-1/TRBV3-2	TRBJ2-2	ASSQAVTGELF
15	TRBV4-1	TRBJ2-1	ASSQLDMGLAHNEQF
11	TRBV19	TRBJ2-7	ASSFGQSYEQY
13	TRBV21-1	TRBJ1-1	ASSKAGRENTEAF
16	TRBV24-1	TRBJ2-3	ATSGQTFERESSDTQY
18	TRBV19	TRBJ1-4	ASSRRGRWDRASVDEKLF
12	TRBV29-1	TRBJ2-7	SVLPSGRVYEQY
17	TRBV5-1	TRBJ1-5	ASRWTPFRVDRVDQPQH
9	TRBV2	TRBJ1-4	ASSLSEKLF
15	TRBV9	TRBJ1-2	ASSVDYSSITNYGYT
14	TRBV11-2	TRBJ2-7	ASSLGWAGGAGEQY
12	TRBV29-1	TRBJ1-1	SVVGGARGTEAF
15	TRBV6-1	TRBJ2-7	ASSEAEVWGGIYEQY
13	TRBV7-8	TRBJ1-5	ASSSGQGGNQPQH
11	TRBV6-5	TRBJ1-1	ASSYAGNTEAF
17	TRBV4-1	TRBJ2-6	ASSQDLAGGAPGANVLT
10	TRBV2	TRBJ1-1	AGLGGGSEAF
14	TRBV6-1	TRBJ1-2	ASSEAYQYSLYGYT
13	TRBV7-9	TRBJ1-5	ASSSTWRGNQPQH
15	TRBV19	TRBJ1-3	ASSIVWQGSSGNTIY
10	TRBV30	TRBJ2-7	AWRRDTYEQY
13	TRBV3-1/TRBV3-2	TRBJ1-2	ASSQDSIFLGGYT
9	TRBV5-6	TRBJ1-2	ASSSDYGYT
13	TRBV5-5	TRBJ2-4	ASSFSGQAKNIQY
12	TRBV7-9	TRBJ1-2	ASSLEQGVYGYT
12	TRBV6-6	TRBJ1-2	ASSYSQTNYGYT
15	TRBV5-1	TRBJ1-1	ASNLVGGGAMNTEAF
16	TRBV7-3	TRBJ2-6	ASSVQGPLLSGANVLT
13	TRBV28	TRBJ1-2	ASNQQGSLNYGYT
15	TRBV4-1	TRBJ2-1	ASRNGGIAGVYNEQF
13	TRBV27	TRBJ2-7	ASSTGPGGDYEQY
14	TRBV9	TRBJ1-4	ASSARPDRGNEKLF
15	TRBV5-1	TRBJ2-3	ASSFRDRVTSTDTQY
13	TRBV6-5	TRBJ1-1	ASSYTGGEDTEAF
11	TRBV20-1	TRBJ1-4	SASGQGAEKLF